This TCR beta chain was captured in a study of CD8+CD57+ T cells in acquired aplastic anemia. For the study at large: On average, sorted CD4+ and CD8+ cells gave around 3 ug of DNA. Healthy CD8+ samples averaged roughly 12 million reads. Study-level points and caveats: CD8+ Simpson's diversity did not differ significantly between patients and controls. Overlapping CD8+ CDR3 repertoires of patients and controls contained some 30 shared sequences.

As regards this clonotype: The antigen is not known.

The CDR3 is 16 residues long. The germline CDR1 and CDR2 sequences are KGHDR and SFDVKD. V shed 4 bases and J shed 0 bases, with 12 bases lying between them. Genomic DNA, serving as template, underwent TCR beta VDJ and CDR3 profiling. MiXCR, run by TCRdb on the reads, gives a single entry per CDR3 protein. The sample shows about 130,000 distinct CDR3 sequences, over 45% of them seen only once. This clonotype was obtained from a human donor in good health, serving as a control. The V gene is TRBV24-1, the J gene TRBJ2-1; D gene ambiguous. The sample comprised sorted CD4+, CD8+, or CD8+CD57+ T cells (not recorded which) from PBMCs. The CDR3, as DNA: TGTGCCACCAGTGACCAATATAAGCTCTCCTACAATGAGCAGTTCTTC. Protein: CATSDQYKLSYNEQFF.